These 25 T cell receptor beta chains came from one sample sequenced in a study of blood T cell repertoires in COVID-19. Clones were read by immunoSEQ multiplex PCR, and TCRdb kept only the in-frame ones, dropping some. The repertoire holds some 360,000 clones, with over 75% as singletons. The specimen was peripheral blood. The origin of the receptors is an older woman with COVID-19, enrolled during active disease.

The V and J genes are TRBV5-1 and TRBJ2-7; 10 bases agree with TRBD1. Trimming removed 3 bases from V and 1 base from J; junction bases left unmatched: 10. Germline V gene data show CDR1 as SGHRS and CDR2 as YFSETQ. This CDR3 contains 17 residues. CDR3 in amino acids: CASSYRGTGDSSYEQYF. In DNA, the CDR3 is TGCGCCAGCAGCTACAGGGGGACAGGGGATAGTTCCTACGAGCAGTACTTC.

This chain joins TRBV7-3 and TRBJ1-1; D remains unclear. CDR3 length equals 14 residues. Germline loops: CDR1 SGHTA, CDR2 FQGTGA. Trimming cost V 1 base and J 4 bases, with 10 bases left between them. CDR3 bases: TGTGCCAGCAGCTTAATGGCGGGAACCACTGAAGCTTTCTTT. Amino acids: CASSLMAGTTEAFF.

This chain links TRBV5-5 with TRBJ1-1, with 11 bases matching TRBD1. Losses at the gene ends were 1 base for V and 1 base for J; bases not matched to a gene: 3. The CDR3 sequence is 16 residues long. Germline V gene data show CDR1 as SGHKS and CDR2 as YYEKEE (reference sequence). CDR3 DNA sequence: TGTGCCAGCAGCTTGAGTGGACAGGGGGCGAACACTGAAGCTTTCTTT. Amino acid sequence: CASSLSGQGANTEAFF.

This rearrangement joins TRBV5-1 to TRBJ2-3, with 8 bases that match TRBD2. The length of the CDR3 is 14 residues. Germline V gene data show CDR1 as SGHRS and CDR2 as YFSETQ. V gave up 5 bases and J gave up 5 bases; unmatched junction bases: 7. The CDR3, as DNA: TGCGCCAGCAGGGGCGGGGGGACGAGAGATACGCAGTATTTT. As protein: CASRGGGTRDTQYF.

The CDR3 DNA sequence: TGTGCCAGCAGCGTAGCTGTCAGGGGGCGCCCCGGGGAGCTGTTTTTT. It is translated as CASSVAVRGRPGELFF. The chain combines TRBV9 with TRBJ2-2, with TRBD1 matching over 8 bases. The junction had 7 bases not matched to a gene; V was cut back by 0 bases and J by 6 bases. Germline CDR1 and CDR2: SGDLS and YYNGEE. This CDR3 contains 16 residues.

This clone was counted a single time. This chain connects TRBV7-9 to TRBJ2-3; 12 positions agree with TRBD2. The CDR3 extends over 16 amino acids. V lost 5 bases to trimming and J lost 5 bases; unmatched junction nucleotides: 8. Germline V gene lookup returns CDR1 SEHNR and CDR2 FQNEAQ (reference sequence). The CDR3 reads CASSPGLAGREDTQYF. The CDR3 DNA is TGTGCCAGCAGCCCAGGACTAGCGGGAAGGGAAGATACGCAGTATTTT.

The rearrangement joins TRBV20-1 to TRBJ1-1, with unresolved D. This CDR3 is built from 11 residues. Looked up from germline, CDR1 is DFQATT and CDR2 is SNEGSKA (reference sequence). Trimming left V 5 bases short and J 1 base short, with 5 bases between. The CDR3 sequence is CSAFKNTEAFF. The CDR3 nucleotides are TGCAGTGCTTTCAAGAACACTGAAGCTTTCTTT.

This chain uses TRBV19 with TRBJ1-6; D unresolved. Trimming took 3 bases from V and 6 from J, leaving 15 bases between them. CDR3 size: 16 residues. Per the germline V gene, CDR1 is LNHDA and CDR2 is SQIVND (reference sequence). CDR3 sequence: CASSIGSGVGNSPLHF. The CDR3 nucleotides are TGTGCCAGTAGTATTGGGTCCGGGGTCGGTAATTCACCCCTCCACTTT.

This clone has just a few counts. This chain joins TRBV6-2 or TRBV6-3 and TRBJ1-2, with D possibly TRBD1 on 5 matching bases. Trimming shortened V by 5 bases and J by 4 bases, and 17 bases separated the two germline ends. The germline CDR1 and CDR2 sequences are MNHEY and SVGEGT. There are 15 residues in the CDR3. The DNA for the CDR3 is TGTGCCAGCAGTGATCGACAGTCCCTAGGCTATGGCTACACCTTC. Protein product: CASSDRQSLGYGYTF.

This rearrangement joins TRBV23-1 to TRBJ2-3, with 11 bases fitting TRBD1. TRBV23-1 is annotated as an ORF whose role is uncertain. The CDR3 extends over 15 amino acids. V was clipped by 4 bases and J by 6 bases; unmatched bases: 6. The CDR3 DNA reads as TGCGCCAGCAGTCCCGGGGACAGGGGGTTGGATACGCAGTATTTT. Its translation is CASSPGDRGLDTQYF.

The chain carries TRBV28 and TRBJ1-1; 7 bases align to TRBD1. Per germline, CDR1 MDHEN and CDR2 SYDVKM. CDR3 size: 15 residues. The J segment lost 0 bases and the V segment lost 4 bases, leaving 5 bases of the junction unmatched. The CDR3 bases are TGTGCCAGCAGTTCTCACAGGGGTCTGAACACTGAAGCTTTCTTT. Its protein is CASSSHRGLNTEAFF.

The chain couples TRBV5-1 to TRBJ2-6, with 12 bases that match TRBD1. The CDR3 contains 17 residues. J gave up 2 bases and V 3 bases, and 3 bases lay outside the gene matches. The germline V gene has CDR1 SGHRS and CDR2 YFSETQ. This CDR3 is CASSSGQGAAGANVLTF. In DNA form, the CDR3 reads TGCGCCAGCAGCTCGGGACAGGGGGCAGCTGGGGCCAACGTCCTGACTTTC.

The chain combines TRBV9 with TRBJ1-2; D is possibly TRBD1 (5 bases). Trimming took off 4 bases at V and 8 bases at J, with 18 bases between the two ends. The CDR3 covers 14 residues. CDR1 and CDR2 (germline): SGDLS, YYNGEE. The CDR3 protein is CASSFADGGGGYTF. The CDR3 bases are TGTGCCAGCAGCTTCGCGGACGGGGGAGGAGGCTACACCTTC.

DNA for the CDR3: TGTGCCAGCAGCTTCGGTAGCGGGTCCCCGGAGACCCAGTACTTC. Translation: CASSFGSGSPETQYF. The V gene is TRBV7-2, the J gene TRBJ2-5; TRBD2 agrees at 7 bases. J was trimmed by 5 bases and V by 3 bases; bases with no gene match: 9. Looked up from germline, CDR1 is SGHTA and CDR2 is FQGNSA. The CDR3 is 15 amino acids.

V gene TRBV5-6 combines with J gene TRBJ2-1, with 8 positions matching TRBD2. Per the germline V gene, CDR1 is SGHDT and CDR2 is YYEEEE. J gave up 6 bases and V 1 base, and 6 bases lay outside the gene matches. The CDR3 sequence is 15 residues long. CDR3 DNA: TGTGCCAGCAGCTTGATCGCGGGGGGCCGCAATGAGCAGTTCTTC. It codes for CASSLIAGGRNEQFF. The full variable domain, in which reference TRBV5-6 and TRBJ2-1 provide the parts outside the CDR3, is DAGVTQSPTHLIKTRGQQVTLRCSPKSGHDTVSWYQQALGQGPQFIFQYYEEEERQRGNFPDRFSGHQFPNYSSELNVNALLLGDSALYLCASSLIAGGRNEQFFGPGTRLTVL.

This clone came up a few times. The chain is built from TRBV4-1 and TRBJ1-2; D may be TRBD1 (6 bases). The germline gives CDR1 MGHRA, CDR2 YSYEKL. V lost 2 bases to trimming and J lost 2 bases, with 12 bases between them. The CDR3 runs 15 residues. CDR3 DNA sequence: TGCGCCAGCAGCCAATTCAACAGGGCCAACTATGGCTACACCTTC. Amino acid sequence: CASSQFNRANYGYTF.

The chain recombines TRBV19 with TRBJ2-7; a possible D gene is TRBD1 (7 bases). V gave up 3 bases and J gave up 7 bases, with 22 bases separating them. The CDR3 is 16 amino acids. Per germline, CDR1 LNHDA and CDR2 SQIVND (reference sequence). This CDR3 reads CASSIHPGQGGREQYF. CDR3 DNA: TGTGCCAGTAGTATCCATCCTGGGCAGGGGGGTCGGGAGCAGTACTTC.

The rearrangement joins TRBV2 to TRBJ1-4; 9 positions match TRBD1. Looked up from germline, CDR1 is SNHLY and CDR2 is FYNNEI. The CDR3 is made up of 13 amino acids. V lost 4 bases, J lost 8 bases, and 2 bases stayed unmatched. DNA of the CDR3: TGTGCCAGCAGTGGGGACAGGGTGGAAAAACTGTTTTTT. Translated, it gives CASSGDRVEKLFF.

This chain connects TRBV2 to TRBJ2-7; 9 positions agree with TRBD1. V gave up 6 bases and J gave up 0 bases; unmatched junction bases: 3. CDR3 size: 14 residues. The germline CDR1 and CDR2 sequences are SNHLY and FYNNEI. CDR3 amino acids: CASRTGGSSYEQYF. Here the CDR3 DNA reads TGTGCCAGCAGGACAGGGGGAAGCTCCTACGAGCAGTACTTC.

J is TRBJ2-7 and V is TRBV5-1, with 9 bases that match TRBD2. Germline lookup yields CDR1 SGHRS and CDR2 YFSETQ. The CDR3 length is 15 residues. V lost 0 bases and J lost 6; bases outside the gene matches: 7. CDR3 amino acids: CASSLVGTSLGEQYF. As DNA, the CDR3 is TGCGCCAGCAGCTTGGTAGGGACTAGCCTCGGCGAGCAGTACTTC.

The V gene is TRBV6-6, the J gene TRBJ1-3, with TRBD1 matching over 7 bases. This CDR3 region has 15 residues. CDR1 is MNHNY and CDR2 is SVGAGI in the germline V gene (reference sequence). Trimming removed 6 bases from V and 8 bases from J; junction bases left unmatched: 13. This CDR3 reads CASRTGQKKVDTIYF. DNA for the CDR3: TGTGCCAGCAGAACGGGACAGAAGAAGGTCGACACCATATATTTT.

The rearrangement links TRBV28 to TRBJ1-3; D may be TRBD1 (6 bases). V lost 1 base and J 1 base, leaving 8 bases between the germline ends. The CDR3 is 15 residues long. Germline V gene lookup returns CDR1 MDHEN and CDR2 SYDVKM. In DNA, the CDR3 is TGTGCCAGCAGTTTATTACAGGGTTCTGGAAACACCATATATTTT. This translates into CASSLLQGSGNTIYF.

This clone appeared a single time. The rearrangement joins TRBV5-1 to TRBJ2-5, with TRBD2 identical over 10 bases. Per the germline V gene, CDR1 is SGHRS and CDR2 is YFSETQ. CDR3 length equals 14 residues. Unmatched junction bases numbered 5, after V lost 4 bases and J lost 5 bases. This CDR3 is CASSPGTSAETQYF. The CDR3 DNA is TGCGCCAGCAGCCCCGGGACTAGCGCGGAGACCCAGTACTTC.

The CDR3 reads CASSKSTGGLQPQHF. CDR3 coding DNA: TGTGCCAGCAGTAAATCGACAGGGGGCCTTCAGCCCCAGCATTTT. The chain employs TRBV6-5 and TRBJ1-5; 10 nucleotides agree with TRBD1. Trimming removed 5 bases from V and 6 bases from J; junction bases left unmatched: 7. The CDR3 length is 15 residues. The germline V gene has CDR1 MNHEY and CDR2 SVGAGI.

J is TRBJ2-7 and V is TRBV6-5; possible D gene TRBD1, 6 bases. V lost 4 bases, J lost 5 bases, and 12 bases lay in between. The CDR3 consists of 13 residues. The germline V gene has CDR1 MNHEY and CDR2 SVGAGI. The CDR3 DNA is TGTGCCAGCAGTTTTAACACAGGGAACGAGCAGTACTTC. This gives the protein CASSFNTGNEQYF.